A single sample is the source of the 14 T cell receptor beta chains below, sequenced in a study of blood T cell repertoires in COVID-19. Sequencing used immunoSEQ multiplex PCR; TCRdb keeps in-frame clones, though not all of them. The sample has some 99,000 clones; about 87% are singletons. Material: peripheral blood. These receptor sequences come from a human donor in a cohort sampled during active COVID-19.

The gene calls are TRBV7-2 and TRBJ2-7; 11 bases are a match to TRBD2. The V and J ends lost 5 bases and 4 bases, in that order; junction bases with no gene match: 7. This CDR3 is 15 amino acids long. CDR1 is SGHTA and CDR2 is FQGNSA in the germline V gene. CDR3 bases: TGTGCCAGCAGCCCCGAGGGACTAGCGGAGTACGAGCAGTACTTC. As protein: CASSPEGLAEYEQYF.

This clone has just one count. This chain joins TRBV6-2 or TRBV6-3 and TRBJ1-1, with D unclear. The CDR3 totals 13 residues. CDR1 and CDR2 from the germline V gene are MNHEY and SVGEGT. Trimming removed 5 bases at V and 9 bases at J, with 16 bases between. In DNA, the CDR3 is TGTGCCAGCAGTGACATCGTACGGGGTAAAGCTTTCTTT. Translation gives CASSDIVRGKAFF.

This chain connects TRBV4-2 to TRBJ2-1, with 9 bases aligning to TRBD2. After removal of 1 base from V and 8 bases from J, the junction contained 6 bases not matched to a gene. The CDR3 runs 15 residues. The germline V gene encodes CDR1 LGHNA and CDR2 YNFKEQ. In DNA, the CDR3 is TGTGCCAGCAGCCAAGGAGTAGCGGGAGACTATGAGCAGTTCTTC. This sequence encodes CASSQGVAGDYEQFF.

In this sample, this clone turned up once. This chain connects TRBV18 to TRBJ2-1, with D unclear. Trimming pared 4 bases from V and 8 bases from J, leaving 12 bases between. The CDR3 covers 13 residues. CDR1 is KGHSH and CDR2 is LQKENI in the germline V gene. Written as DNA, the CDR3 is TGTGCCAGCTCACTTCTAGTTTACGATGAGCAGTTCTTC. It yields the protein CASSLLVYDEQFF. Looking up the rest from reference TRBV18 and TRBJ2-1 gives the full variable domain: NAGVMQNPRHLVRRRGQEARLRCSPMKGHSHVYWYRQLPEEGLKFMVYLQKENIIDESGMPKERFSAEFPKEGPSILRIQQVVRGDSAAYFCASSLLVYDEQFFGPGTRLTVL.

In its sample, this clone was seen once. The genes are TRBV6-5 and TRBJ2-1, with 9 bases aligning to TRBD2. Germline V gene sequence: CDR1 MNHEY, CDR2 SVGAGI. Trimming removed 6 bases from V and 7 bases from J; junction bases left unmatched: 10. This CDR3 has 15 residues. The CDR3 nucleotides are TGTGCCAGCAGGACGACTAGCGGTCACCGGAATGAGCAGTTCTTC. It specifies CASRTTSGHRNEQFF.

V usage is TRBV3-1 (or the pseudogene TRBV3-2) and J usage is TRBJ2-1; D gene ambiguous. The CDR3 is 18 amino acids. Germline V CDR1 and CDR2: LGHDT, YNNKEL (reference sequence). V was pared by 0 bases and J by 8 bases, with 23 bases between. The CDR3 region has the DNA TGTGCCAGCAGCCAAGATGCACTACCGTCGGCTCGTATCGATGAGCAGTTCTTC. Residues: CASSQDALPSARIDEQFF.

The V call is TRBV27, the J call TRBJ1-2, with 7 bases aligning to TRBD1. V lost 4 bases, J lost 4 bases, and 18 bases stayed unmatched. The CDR3 is made up of 18 amino acids. Germline assignment: CDR1 MNHEY and CDR2 SMNVEV (reference sequence). Written as DNA, the CDR3 is TGTGCCAGCAGTTCTAACCTCCGCCTGACAGGGACCATCTATGGCTACACCTTC. The encoded protein is CASSSNLRLTGTIYGYTF.

This rearrangement joins TRBV5-1 to TRBJ2-1, with D maybe TRBD2 (5 bases). CDR1 and CDR2 (germline): SGHRS, YFSETQ. There are 14 residues in the CDR3. V lost 4 bases to trimming and J lost 12 bases, with 20 bases between them. This CDR3 is CASSPIRTHGSQFF. DNA for the CDR3: TGCGCCAGCAGCCCGATCCGGACTCATGGATCGCAGTTCTTC.

This clone was detected only once. The chain recombines TRBV5-4 with TRBJ2-7; TRBD2 matches at 8 bases. Germline trimming cut 0 bases from V and 7 bases from J; bases unmatched to any gene: 15. Germline V gene sequence: CDR1 SGHNT, CDR2 YYREEE (reference sequence). This CDR3 has 17 residues. The CDR3 DNA sequence: TGTGCCAGCAGCTTGGATCTCATAGCCGGGGGGGCCGGGGAGCAGTACTTC. Translation: CASSLDLIAGGAGEQYF.

This clone was seen a single time. This sequence joins TRBV20-1 and TRBJ1-4, with D possibly matching TRBD1 (6 bases). Trimming stripped 6 bases from V and 12 bases from J, with 14 bases between. The CDR3 has 11 residues. Germline V CDR1 and CDR2: DFQATT, SNEGSKA (reference sequence). Here the CDR3 DNA reads TGCAGTGCGCCCAAACAGGGAGAACTGTTTTTT. It yields the protein CSAPKQGELFF.

This chain connects TRBV2 to TRBJ1-5; D gene uncertain. CDR3 size: 13 residues. The V gene lost 4 bases and the J gene lost 5 bases, with 9 bases spanning the gap. Germline CDR1 SNHLY, CDR2 FYNNEI. CDR3 sequence (DNA): TGTGCCAGCAGTGTACAGCCCGATCAGCCCCAGCATTTT. Translated, it gives CASSVQPDQPQHF.

J is TRBJ2-1 and V is TRBV18, with D possibly being TRBD2 (5 bases). From germline, CDR1 is KGHSH and CDR2 LQKENI. The CDR3 is 15 residues long. V was clipped by 2 bases and J by 4 bases, with 12 bases between them. CDR3: CASSPSRRGYNEQFF. The CDR3 bases are TGTGCCAGCTCACCATCCAGACGAGGGTACAATGAGCAGTTCTTC. The full variable domain, in which reference TRBV18 and TRBJ2-1 provide the parts outside the CDR3, is NAGVMQNPRHLVRRRGQEARLRCSPMKGHSHVYWYRQLPEEGLKFMVYLQKENIIDESGMPKERFSAEFPKEGPSILRIQQVVRGDSAAYFCASSPSRRGYNEQFFGPGTRLTVL.

The chain carries TRBV5-4 and TRBJ2-1, with D possibly matching TRBD2 (6 bases). V lost 4 bases and J 5 bases, leaving 22 bases between the germline ends. This CDR3 spans 17 amino acids. Germline V lookup: CDR1 SGHNT, CDR2 YYREEE (reference sequence). The CDR3 coding sequence is TGTGCCAGCAGCCTTGGTCCCACCGGGACTTCTGACAATGAGCAGTTCTTC. It encodes CASSLGPTGTSDNEQFF.

The chain couples TRBV19 to TRBJ1-1; D is possibly TRBD1 (6 bases). CDR1 and CDR2 (germline): LNHDA, SQIVND (reference sequence). The CDR3 covers 14 residues. V was clipped by 6 bases and J by 1 base, with 12 bases between them. The CDR3 is CASRDGGPNTEAFF. CDR3 DNA: TGTGCCAGTAGGGATGGGGGCCCGAACACTGAAGCTTTCTTT.